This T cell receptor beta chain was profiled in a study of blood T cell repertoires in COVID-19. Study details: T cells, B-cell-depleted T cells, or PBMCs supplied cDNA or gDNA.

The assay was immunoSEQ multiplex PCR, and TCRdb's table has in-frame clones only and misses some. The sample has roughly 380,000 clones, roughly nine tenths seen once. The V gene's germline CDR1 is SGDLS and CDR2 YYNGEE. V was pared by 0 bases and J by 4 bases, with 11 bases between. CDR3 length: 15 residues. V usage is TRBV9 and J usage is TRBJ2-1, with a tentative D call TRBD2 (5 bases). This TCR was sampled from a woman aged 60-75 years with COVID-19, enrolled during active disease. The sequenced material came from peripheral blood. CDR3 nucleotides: TGTGCCAGCAGCGTAGGACAAAGGACTTACAATGAGCAGTTCTTC. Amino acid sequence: CASSVGQRTYNEQFF.